What follows is one T cell receptor beta chain and its context. Its antigen is not identified. The V end lost 0 bases, the J end lost 2 bases, and 14 bases lay between the germline ends. Germline CDR1 and CDR2: SGHDT and YYEEEE. The CDR3 contains 16 residues. The data stem from a study of shared clonotypes between healthy human individuals. Regarding the study as a whole: Relative to memory subsets, naive subsets generally showed larger estimated richness.

CD45RO-negative, CCR7-positively selected cells formed the naive CD8 fraction, excluding terminally differentiated effector memory CD45RA+ cells. The method was immunoSEQ multiplex PCR; TCRdb's version includes in-frame clones alone and lacks a portion of them. In the table there are about 2.1 million clones, 90% to 95% of which are singletons. The sequencing input was naive CD8+ T cells from PBMCs. This TCR was recovered from a man aged 18-30 years in good health. Some clones in this sample may be carry-over from other donors' samples. This chain uses TRBV5-6 with TRBJ1-1; a weak D match, TRBD1 (6 bases). Here the CDR3 DNA reads TGTGCCAGCAGCTTGGAGCCCGGACAGATAAACACTGAAGCTTTCTTT. Translating gives CASSLEPGQINTEAFF.